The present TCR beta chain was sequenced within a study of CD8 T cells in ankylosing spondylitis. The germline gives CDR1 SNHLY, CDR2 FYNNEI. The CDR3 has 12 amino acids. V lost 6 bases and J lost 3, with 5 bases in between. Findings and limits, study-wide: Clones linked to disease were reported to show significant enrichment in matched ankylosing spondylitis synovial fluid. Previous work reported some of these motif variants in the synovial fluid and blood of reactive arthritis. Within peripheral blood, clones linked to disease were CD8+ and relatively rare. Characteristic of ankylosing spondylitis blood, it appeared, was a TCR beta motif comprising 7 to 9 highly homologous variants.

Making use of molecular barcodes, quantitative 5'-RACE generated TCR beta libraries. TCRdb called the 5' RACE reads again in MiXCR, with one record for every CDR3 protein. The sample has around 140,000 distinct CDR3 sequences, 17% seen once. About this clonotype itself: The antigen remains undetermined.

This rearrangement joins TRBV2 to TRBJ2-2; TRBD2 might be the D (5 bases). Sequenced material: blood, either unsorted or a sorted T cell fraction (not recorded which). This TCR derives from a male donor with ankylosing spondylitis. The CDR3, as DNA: TGTGCCAGCAGGGACTACACCGGGGAGCTGTTTTTT. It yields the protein CASRDYTGELFF.